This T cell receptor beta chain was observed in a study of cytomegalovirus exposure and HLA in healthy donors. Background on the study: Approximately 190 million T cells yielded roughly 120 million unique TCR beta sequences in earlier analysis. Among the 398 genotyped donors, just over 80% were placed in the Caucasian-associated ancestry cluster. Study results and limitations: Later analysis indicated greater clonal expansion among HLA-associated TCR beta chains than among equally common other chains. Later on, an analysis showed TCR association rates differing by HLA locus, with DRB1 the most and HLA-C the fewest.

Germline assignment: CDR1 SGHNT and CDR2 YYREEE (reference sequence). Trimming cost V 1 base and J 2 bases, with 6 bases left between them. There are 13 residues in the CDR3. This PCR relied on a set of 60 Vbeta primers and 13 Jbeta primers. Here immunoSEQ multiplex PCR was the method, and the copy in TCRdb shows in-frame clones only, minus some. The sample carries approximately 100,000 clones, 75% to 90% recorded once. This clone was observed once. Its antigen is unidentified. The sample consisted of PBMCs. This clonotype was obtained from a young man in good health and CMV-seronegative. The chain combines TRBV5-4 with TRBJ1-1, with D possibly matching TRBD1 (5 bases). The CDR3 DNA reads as TGTGCCAGCAGCTTGTGGACAAACACTGAAGCTTTCTTT. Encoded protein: CASSLWTNTEAFF.